This TCR beta chain was captured in a study of post-analysis software for immune sequencing data. For the study at large: Relapsing-remitting, secondary progressive and progressive-relapsing courses of multiple sclerosis were included. Study-wide points: Compared with controls, patients showed significantly lower normalized Chao1 diversity.

Unique-molecular-identifier-tagged TCR beta cDNA libraries were used. TCRdb reanalysed the PCR reads using MiXCR and keeps one entry per CDR3 protein. The sample lists around 770,000 distinct CDR3 sequences; more than 45% were seen once. In this sample, this clonotype turned up a few times. Its target is not known. The receptor was derived from a girl under 18 with multiple sclerosis. The material sequenced was blood.

The CDR3 nucleotides read TGTGCCAGCAGTGAGGGGGGAGGCCTCCCCTACGAGCAGTACTTC. It encodes CASSEGGGLPYEQYF. This chain links TRBV6-5 with TRBJ2-7, with D perhaps assigned TRBD1 or TRBD2 (6 bases each). Germline CDR1 is MNHEY and CDR2 is SVGAGI. The CDR3 is 15 residues long. Trimming pared 5 bases from V and 2 bases from J, leaving 16 bases between.